This TCR beta chain was captured in a study of T cells in Graves' hyperthyroidism and ophthalmopathy. Aged 18 to 65, the patients had hyperthyroidism that was newly diagnosed and had lasted under 2 months. Diagnoses were established using clinical symptoms, serum thyroxine and TRAb, thyroid ultrasound and orbital computed tomography. The TCR beta CDR3 regions underwent amplification using RNA transcripts as the source. Carried out on the TCR CDR3, a first-round RT-PCR used the HTBI primer set. TCRdb reprocessed the multiplex PCR reads with MiXCR, giving one entry per CDR3 protein. The table shows 500,000 to 600,000 distinct CDR3 sequences, with approximately 15% occurring only once. This CDR3 spans 14 amino acids. CDR1 is DFQATT and CDR2 is SNEGSKA in the germline V gene (reference sequence). V was cut by 1 base and J by 6 bases, with 10 bases left in between.

Sequencing input: blood. The J gene is TRBJ1-6, the V gene TRBV20-1; D not certain. This TCR came from a woman aged 18-29 years with Graves' hyperthyroidism. The CDR3 DNA sequence: TGCAGTGCTAGAGTCCCAGAGCTTAATTCACCCCTCCACTTT. As protein: CSARVPELNSPLHF.